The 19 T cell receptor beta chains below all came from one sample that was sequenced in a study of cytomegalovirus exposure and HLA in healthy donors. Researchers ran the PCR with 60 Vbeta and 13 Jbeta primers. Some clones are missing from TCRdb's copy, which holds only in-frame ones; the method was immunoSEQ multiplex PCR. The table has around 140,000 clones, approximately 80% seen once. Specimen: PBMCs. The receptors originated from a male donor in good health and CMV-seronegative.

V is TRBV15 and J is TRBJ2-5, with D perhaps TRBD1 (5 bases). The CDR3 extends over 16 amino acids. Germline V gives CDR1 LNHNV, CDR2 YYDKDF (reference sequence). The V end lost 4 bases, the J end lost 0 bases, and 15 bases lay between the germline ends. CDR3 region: CATSTQELEYQETQYF. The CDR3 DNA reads TGTGCCACCAGCACACAGGAATTGGAGTACCAAGAGACCCAGTACTTC.

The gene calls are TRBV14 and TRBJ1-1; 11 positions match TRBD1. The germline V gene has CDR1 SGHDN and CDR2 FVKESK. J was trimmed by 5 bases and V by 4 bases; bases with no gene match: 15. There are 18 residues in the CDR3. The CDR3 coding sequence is TGTGCCAGCAGCCGGACAGGGGGCGCCGTTAGGGTGGGGACTGAAGCTTTCTTT. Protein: CASSRTGGAVRVGTEAFF. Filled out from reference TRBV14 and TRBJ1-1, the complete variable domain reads EAGVTQFPSHSVIEKGQTVTLRCDPISGHDNLYWYRRVMGKEIKFLLHFVKESKQDESGMPNNRFLAERTGGTYSTLKVQPAELEDSGVYFCASSRTGGAVRVGTEAFFGQGTRLTVV.

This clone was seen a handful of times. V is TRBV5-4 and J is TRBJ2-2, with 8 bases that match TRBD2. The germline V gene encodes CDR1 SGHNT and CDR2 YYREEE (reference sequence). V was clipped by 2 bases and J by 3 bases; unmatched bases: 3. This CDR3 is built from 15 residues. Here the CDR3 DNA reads TGTGCCAGCAGCTTTAGCGGGATGGACACCGGGGAGCTGTTTTTT. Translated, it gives CASSFSGMDTGELFF.

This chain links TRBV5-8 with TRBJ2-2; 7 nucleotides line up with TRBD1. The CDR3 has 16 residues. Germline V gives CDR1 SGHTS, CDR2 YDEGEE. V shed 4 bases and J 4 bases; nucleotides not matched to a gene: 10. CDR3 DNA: TGTGCCAGCAGCCTCGGCTCGGGACAGAGCACCGGGGAGCTGTTTTTT. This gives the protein CASSLGSGQSTGELFF.

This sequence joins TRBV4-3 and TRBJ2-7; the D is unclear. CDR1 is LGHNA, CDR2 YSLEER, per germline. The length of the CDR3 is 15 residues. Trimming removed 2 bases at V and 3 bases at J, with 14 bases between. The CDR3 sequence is CASSQHAEVRYEQYF. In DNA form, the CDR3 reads TGCGCCAGCAGCCAACACGCCGAGGTTCGCTACGAGCAGTACTTC.

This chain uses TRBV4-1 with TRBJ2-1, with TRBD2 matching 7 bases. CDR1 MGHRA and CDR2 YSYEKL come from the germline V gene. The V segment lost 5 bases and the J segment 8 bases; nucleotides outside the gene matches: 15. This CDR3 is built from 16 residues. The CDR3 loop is CASSNYGGGSVDEQFF. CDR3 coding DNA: TGCGCCAGCAGCAACTACGGCGGCGGGAGTGTGGATGAGCAGTTCTTC.

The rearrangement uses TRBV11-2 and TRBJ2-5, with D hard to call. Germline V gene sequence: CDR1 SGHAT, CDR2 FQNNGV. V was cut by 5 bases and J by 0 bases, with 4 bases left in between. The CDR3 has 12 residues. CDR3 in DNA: TGTGCCAGCAGCCTCCACCAAGAGACCCAGTACTTC. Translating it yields CASSLHQETQYF. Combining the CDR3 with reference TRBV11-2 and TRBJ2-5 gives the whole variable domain EAGVAQSPRYKIIEKRQSVAFWCNPISGHATLYWYQQILGQGPKLLIQFQNNGVVDDSQLPKDRFSAERLKGVDSTLKIQPAKLEDSAVYLCASSLHQETQYFGPGTRLLVL.

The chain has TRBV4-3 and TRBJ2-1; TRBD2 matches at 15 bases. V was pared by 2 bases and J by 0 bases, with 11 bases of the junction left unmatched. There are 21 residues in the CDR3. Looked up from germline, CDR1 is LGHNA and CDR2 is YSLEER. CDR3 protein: CASSQYFGLAGGGSSYNEQFF. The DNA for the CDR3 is TGCGCCAGCAGCCAATACTTCGGACTAGCGGGAGGGGGTAGCTCCTACAATGAGCAGTTCTTC.

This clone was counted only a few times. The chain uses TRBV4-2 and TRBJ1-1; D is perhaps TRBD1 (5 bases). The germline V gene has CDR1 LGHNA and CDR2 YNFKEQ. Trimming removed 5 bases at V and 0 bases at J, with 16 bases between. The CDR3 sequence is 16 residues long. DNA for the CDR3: TGTGCCAGCAGCGCGACCTATACAGGAGTGAACACTGAAGCTTTCTTT. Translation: CASSATYTGVNTEAFF.

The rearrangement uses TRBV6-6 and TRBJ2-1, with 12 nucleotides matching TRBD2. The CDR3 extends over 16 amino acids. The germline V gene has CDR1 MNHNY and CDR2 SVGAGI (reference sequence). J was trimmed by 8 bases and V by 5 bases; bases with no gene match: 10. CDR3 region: CASSLTYGTSGHEQFF. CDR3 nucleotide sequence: TGTGCCAGCAGTCTGACCTACGGGACTAGCGGGCATGAGCAGTTCTTC.

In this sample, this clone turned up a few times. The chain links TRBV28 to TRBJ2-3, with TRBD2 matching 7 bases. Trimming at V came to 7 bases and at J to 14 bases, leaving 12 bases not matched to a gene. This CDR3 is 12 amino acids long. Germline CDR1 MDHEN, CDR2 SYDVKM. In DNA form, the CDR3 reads TGTGCCAGCACCGTTACCGGGACTACCCCGTATTTT. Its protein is CASTVTGTTPYF.

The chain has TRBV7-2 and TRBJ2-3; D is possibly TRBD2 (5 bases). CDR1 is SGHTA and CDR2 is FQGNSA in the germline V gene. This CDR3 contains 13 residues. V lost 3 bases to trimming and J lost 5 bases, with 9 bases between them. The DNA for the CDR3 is TGTGCCAGCAGCTTCCGAACTAGAGATACGCAGTATTTT. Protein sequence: CASSFRTRDTQYF.

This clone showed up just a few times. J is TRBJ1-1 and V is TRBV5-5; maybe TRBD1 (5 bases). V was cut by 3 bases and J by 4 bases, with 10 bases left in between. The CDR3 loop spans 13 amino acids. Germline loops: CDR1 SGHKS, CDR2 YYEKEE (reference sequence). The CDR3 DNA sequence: TGTGCCAGCAGCTGGGACTCCCGCACTGAAGCTTTCTTT. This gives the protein CASSWDSRTEAFF.

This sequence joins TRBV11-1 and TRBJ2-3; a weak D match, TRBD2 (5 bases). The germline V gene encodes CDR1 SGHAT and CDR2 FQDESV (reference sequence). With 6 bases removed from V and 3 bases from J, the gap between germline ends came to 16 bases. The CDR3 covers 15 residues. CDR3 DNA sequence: TGTGCCAGCAGGACGGGCGGCCGAGGGACAGATACGCAGTATTTT. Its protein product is CASRTGGRGTDTQYF. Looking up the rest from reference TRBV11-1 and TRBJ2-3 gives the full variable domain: EAEVAQSPRYKITEKSQAVAFWCDPISGHATLYWYRQILGQGPELLVQFQDESVVDDSQLPKDRFSAERLKGVDSTLKIQPAELGDSAMYLCASRTGGRGTDTQYFGPGTRLTVL.

CDR3 residues: CASSLLVSIQGSYNEQFF. The CDR3 region has the DNA TGTGCCAGCAGCTTGTTAGTTAGTATACAGGGCTCCTACAATGAGCAGTTCTTC. V is TRBV5-6 and J is TRBJ2-1; D might be TRBD1 (6 bases). V gave up 1 base and J gave up 0 bases, with 17 bases separating them. This CDR3 region has 18 residues. Germline-derived CDR1 and CDR2 are SGHDT and YYEEEE.

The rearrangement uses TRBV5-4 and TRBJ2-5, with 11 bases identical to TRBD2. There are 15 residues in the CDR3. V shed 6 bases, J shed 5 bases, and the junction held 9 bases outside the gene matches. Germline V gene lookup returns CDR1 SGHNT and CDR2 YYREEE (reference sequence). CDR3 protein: CASTIAGGVIETQYF. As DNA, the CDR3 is TGTGCCAGCACCATAGCGGGGGGGGTAATCGAGACCCAGTACTTC.

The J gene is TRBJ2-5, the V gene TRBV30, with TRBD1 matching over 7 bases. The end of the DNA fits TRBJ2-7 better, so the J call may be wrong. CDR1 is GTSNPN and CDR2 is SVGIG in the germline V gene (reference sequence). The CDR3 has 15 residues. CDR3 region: CAWKRPGTANYEQYF. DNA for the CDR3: TGTGCCTGGAAAAGACCCGGGACAGCGAATTACGAGCAGTACTTC.

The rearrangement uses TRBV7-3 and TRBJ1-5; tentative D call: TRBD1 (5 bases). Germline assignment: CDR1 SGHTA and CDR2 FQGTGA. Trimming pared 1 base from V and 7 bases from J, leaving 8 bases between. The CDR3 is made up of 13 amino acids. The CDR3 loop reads CASSLMSGQPQHF. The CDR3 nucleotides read TGTGCCAGCAGCTTAATGTCAGGGCAGCCCCAGCATTTT. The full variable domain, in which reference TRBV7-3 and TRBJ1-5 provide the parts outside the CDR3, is GAGVSQTPSNKVTEKGKYVELRCDPISGHTALYWYRQSLGQGPEFLIYFQGTGAADDSGLPNDRFFAVRPEGSVSTLKIQRTERGDSAVYLCASSLMSGQPQHFGDGTRLSIL.

The CDR3 here is CASSVALGGGGETQYF. The CDR3 coding sequence is TGCGCCAGCAGCGTCGCCCTCGGTGGGGGGGGAGAGACCCAGTACTTC. This rearrangement joins TRBV5-1 to TRBJ2-5; 7 bases match TRBD2. Germline CDR1 SGHRS, CDR2 YFSETQ. The V segment lost 4 bases and the J segment 4 bases; nucleotides outside the gene matches: 13. The CDR3 length is 16 residues.